These T cell receptor beta chains were read from a single sample in a study of blood T cell repertoires in COVID-19. Libraries were prepared by immunoSEQ multiplex PCR; TCRdb keeps only in-frame clonotypes and omits some of them. The sample has hundreds of thousands of clones, roughly 80% seen once; the top ten hold over 7.5%. The sequenced material came from peripheral blood. The origin of the receptors is a man older than 75 with acute or convalescent COVID-19. CDR3s include the opening cysteine and the closing phenylalanine or tryptophan. A D gene is named only where the DNA matches it firmly. Clone size is given for some rows only: seen once, a few or many times, or a class if the clone is expanded.

>.|TRBJ1-1|TRBV6-5|TRBD1
TGTGCCAGCAGTTACTACTCAGGGGGCGTCACTGAAGCTTTCTTT
CASSYYSGGVTEAFF
>.|TRBJ1-5|TRBV4-1|TRBD1
TGCGCCAGCAGCTCCCCGGGGGACAGGGGGCAGCCCCAGCATTTT
CASSSPGDRGQPQHF
>few|TRBJ2-1|TRBV6-5|TRBD1
TGTGCCAGCAGTCTCAGGGGGTCAACCAATGAGCAGTTCTTC
CASSLRGSTNEQFF
>.|TRBJ2-1|TRBV6-5|.
TGTGCCAGCAGGGGACTGCCCTACAATGAGCAGTTCTTC
CASRGLPYNEQFF
>.|TRBJ1-1|TRBV5-1|.
TGCGCCAGCAGGATGGGACAGAACACTGAAGCTTTCTTT
CASRMGQNTEAFF
>once|TRBJ2-7|TRBV6-5|TRBD2
TGTGCCAGCAGTTACTCGCGTGGCGGGAGCTCCTACGAGCAGTACTTC
CASSYSRGGSSYEQYF
>.|TRBJ2-7|TRBV5-4|.
TGTGCCAGCAGCAGGACAACCACCACCTACGAGCAGTACTTC
CASSRTTTTYEQYF
>.|TRBJ2-1|TRBV11-2|.
TGTGCCAGCAGCTTCGCCGGGGGTTACAATGAGCAGTTCTTC
CASSFAGGYNEQFF
>.|TRBJ2-7|TRBV7-8|TRBD1
TGTGCCAGCAGCCCAGAATTGGGACAGGCCCCTTACTACGAGCAGTACTTC
CASSPELGQAPYYEQYF
>.|TRBJ2-2|TRBV5-1|TRBD1
TGCGCCAGCAGCCGGGACAGGGACGACGGGGAGCTGTTTTTT
CASSRDRDDGELFF
>.|TRBJ1-6|TRBV4-1|TRBD1
TGCGCCAGCAGCCAGGCCGGGACAGGATATTCACCCCTCCACTTT
CASSQAGTGYSPLHF
>.|TRBJ1-6|TRBV20-1|TRBD1
TGCAGTGCTCGTGGACAGGGGGTTGACTCACCCCTCCACTTT
CSARGQGVDSPLHF
>.|TRBJ1-3|TRBV6-1|.
TGTGCCAGCAGTGAAGCTGGGGCTCCGAGCTCTGGAAACACCATATATTTT
CASSEAGAPSSGNTIYF
>.|TRBJ2-3|TRBV13|.
TGTGCCAGCAGCTTAGGAGGGCGGGGCGGGGTAACAGATACGCAGTATTTT
CASSLGGRGGVTDTQYF
>.|TRBJ2-7|TRBV4-1|.
TGCGCCAGCAGCCAAGAGGCTAGCGCCTACTACGACGAGCAGTACTTC
CASSQEASAYYDEQYF
>.|TRBJ1-5|TRBV24-1|TRBD1
TGTGCCACCAGTGACCCCAGACAGGGAGGTAATCAGCCCCAGCATTTT
CATSDPRQGGNQPQHF
>.|TRBJ2-7|TRBV7-2|.
TGTGCCAGCAGTTTTACTGAATTCTACGAGCAGTACTTC
CASSFTEFYEQYF
>once|TRBJ1-2|TRBV6-2/TRBV6-3|TRBD1
TGTGCCAGCAGTTACTCAGGCAGGGGGCTGGCCTATGGCTACACCTTC
CASSYSGRGLAYGYTF
>few|TRBJ1-1|TRBV2|TRBD1
TGTGCCAGTTCTCTCTTACAGGGGGCGAACACTGAAGCTTTCTTT
CASSLLQGANTEAFF
>.|TRBJ2-7|TRBV5-4|.
TGTGCCAGCAGCGATTACTTAAGCTCCTACGAGCAGTACTTC
CASSDYLSSYEQYF
>.|TRBJ2-7|TRBV9|.
TGTGCCAGCAGCGTAGGGTTGGCAGGCGGGGTAAAGCCCGATTACGAGCAGTACTTC
CASSVGLAGGVKPDYEQYF
>few|TRBJ1-5|TRBV5-1|.
TGCGCCAGCAGCTTGACAGGGTTTGAGCCCCAGCATTTT
CASSLTGFEPQHF
>.|TRBJ2-7|TRBV18|TRBD2
TGTGTCAGCTCACCGGTAGAACAATTGACTAGCGGGGGTCCCCGGGCCTACGAGCAGTACTTC
CVSSPVEQLTSGGPRAYEQYF
>once|TRBJ1-2|TRBV11-2|.
TGTGCCAGCAGCTTAGACGTTGGCTCCAACTATGGCTACACCTTC
CASSLDVGSNYGYTF
>.|TRBJ1-3|TRBV15|.
TGTGCCACCAGCACCGACATCTCCAGAAACACCATATATTTT
CATSTDISRNTIYF
>once|TRBJ1-2|TRBV28|.
TGTGCCAGCTTTGACCGCATGGGGCGATTCGGGTATGGCTACACCTTC
CASFDRMGRFGYGYTF
>.|TRBJ1-2|TRBV7-2|TRBD1
TGTGCCAGCAGCCCCCCCCCGGGACAGGGGTATGGCTACACCTTC
CASSPPPGQGYGYTF
>.|TRBJ2-7|TRBV6-5|TRBD1
TGTGCCAGCAGGGACGGGACAGGGACCTTGGAGCAGTACTTC
CASRDGTGTLEQYF
>.|TRBJ1-2|TRBV12-3/TRBV12-4|.
TGTGCCAGCAGCGTTCCCCCTAACTATGGCTACACCTTC
CASSVPPNYGYTF
>.|TRBJ2-7|TRBV28|TRBD1
TGTGCCAGCAGTACCTCAGGGGGCCGCGAGCAGTACTTC
CASSTSGGREQYF
>.|TRBJ2-3|TRBV5-1|.
TGCGCCAGCAGCCCGCCTTCGGGACACCAGGCAGATACGCAGTATTTT
CASSPPSGHQADTQYF
>.|TRBJ1-4|TRBV2|.
TGTGCCAGCAGTGTCGGGTTCGATGAAAAACTGTTTTTT
CASSVGFDEKLFF
>.|TRBJ1-5|TRBV5-5|.
TGTGCCAGCAGCTCGACAGCATATAGCAATCAGCCCCAGCATTTT
CASSSTAYSNQPQHF
>.|TRBJ1-4|TRBV29-1|TRBD1
TGCAGCGTCCGACAGGGAAATTTTCTTGGGGAAAAACTGTTTTTT
CSVRQGNFLGEKLFF
>few|TRBJ1-1|TRBV19|.
TGTGCCAGTAGTATTATACCCCCAGGGCAAGCGCTTTATTACACTGAAGCTTTCTTT
CASSIIPPGQALYYTEAFF
>.|TRBJ1-6|TRBV6-5|.
TGTGCCAGCACCCTATTGGGGGGGATTGATTCACCCCTCCACTTT
CASTLLGGIDSPLHF
>.|TRBJ1-1|TRBV6-5|TRBD1
TGTGCCAGCAGCCGGACAGGGATGAACACTGAAGCTTTCTTT
CASSRTGMNTEAFF